This T cell receptor beta chain derives from a study of Graves' ophthalmopathy and Graves' hyperthyroidism. Study-wide results and caveats: Clonotypes were expanded in thyroid at above 0.001 frequency, and most also appeared in blood. The model predicted progression of ophthalmopathy with a sensitivity of roughly 71%, and its specificity was about 73%.

About this clonotype: Its antigen is unidentified.

The study amplified TCR beta CDR3 regions using RNA transcripts. The first-round RT-PCR employed HTBI primers together with the Qiagen OneStep RT-PCR kit. A multiplex PCR was then performed as the second round. MiXCR, run by TCRdb on the multiplex PCR reads, gives a single entry per CDR3 protein. This table has about 200,000 distinct CDR3 sequences, approximately 28% appearing once. The CDR3 is made up of 20 amino acids. The V segment lost 3 bases and the J segment 0 bases; nucleotides outside the gene matches: 20. The germline gives CDR1 GTSNPN, CDR2 SVGIG (reference sequence). A duration under 3 months, NOSPECS ≥4, CAS ≥3 and moderate-to-severe activity characterized the donors with ophthalmopathy.

This rearrangement joins TRBV30 to TRBJ1-3, with 7 bases that match TRBD1. The receptor's source is a man aged 50 or older with Graves' ophthalmopathy. The sequenced sample was peripheral blood. The CDR3 DNA is TGTGCCTGGAGATCCAGGGGGGGACCCCAGGAAGTCTACTCTGGAAACACCATATATTTT. This sequence encodes CAWRSRGGPQEVYSGNTIYF.